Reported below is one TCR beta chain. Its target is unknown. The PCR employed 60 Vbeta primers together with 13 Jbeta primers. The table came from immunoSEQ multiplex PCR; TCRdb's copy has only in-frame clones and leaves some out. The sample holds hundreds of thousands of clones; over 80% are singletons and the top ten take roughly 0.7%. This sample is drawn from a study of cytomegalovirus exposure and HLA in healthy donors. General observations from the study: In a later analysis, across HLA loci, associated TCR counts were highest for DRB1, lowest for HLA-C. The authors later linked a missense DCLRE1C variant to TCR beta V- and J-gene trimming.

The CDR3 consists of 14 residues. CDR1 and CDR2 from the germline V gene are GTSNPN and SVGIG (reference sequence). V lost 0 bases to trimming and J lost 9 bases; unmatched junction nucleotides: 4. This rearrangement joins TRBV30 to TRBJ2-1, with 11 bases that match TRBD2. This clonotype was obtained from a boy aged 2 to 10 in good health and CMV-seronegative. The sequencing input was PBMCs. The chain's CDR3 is CAWSVSGRATEQFF. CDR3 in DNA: TGTGCCTGGAGTGTTAGCGGGAGGGCCACTGAGCAGTTCTTC.